The T cell receptor beta chain under discussion was sequenced for a study of T cells in Graves' hyperthyroidism and ophthalmopathy. The study's findings and limits: It was a median approximately 6.9 months before onset that the model predicted ophthalmopathy. Clonotypes that were expanded in thyroid above 0.001 mostly appeared in blood too.

This clonotype showed up many times. Its target is not known. Not enrolled were patients with uncontrolled infection, other autoimmune disease, pregnancy or lactation. Each 10 ml fresh peripheral blood draw supplied the PBMCs. Amplified TCR beta CDR3 regions derived from RNA transcripts. First-round RT-PCR of the TCR CDR3 relied on the HTBI primer set. TCRdb processed the multiplex PCR reads anew with MiXCR; each CDR3 protein has one entry. The repertoire holds 300,000 to 400,000 distinct CDR3 sequences, with around a sixth as singletons. The V gene end was trimmed by 5 bases and the J gene end by 4 bases; junction bases not matched to a gene: 11. Germline V gives CDR1 SGHVS, CDR2 FQNEAQ. The CDR3 totals 17 residues.

Sequencing was done on a sample of blood. This TCR came from a woman aged 45-65 years with Graves' hyperthyroidism. The chain carries TRBV7-8 and TRBJ2-1; TRBD2 aligns across 10 bases. The CDR3 sequence is CASSPSGQRGGYNEQFF. The DNA of the CDR3 is TGTGCCAGCAGCCCAAGCGGGCAGCGGGGGGGATACAATGAGCAGTTCTTC. The variable domain in full, completed from reference TRBV7-8 and TRBJ2-1, reads GAGVSQSPRYKVAKRGQDVALRCDPISGHVSLFWYQQALGQGPEFLTYFQNEAQLDKSGLPSDRFFAERPEGSVSTLKIQRTQQEDSAVYLCASSPSGQRGGYNEQFFGPGTRLTVL.